This T cell receptor (beta chain) derives from a study of technical replicates of blood from a handful of donors. Trimming removed 3 bases from V and 3 bases from J, with 15 bases in between. The V gene's germline CDR1 is SGDLS and CDR2 YYNGEE. The CDR3 length is 15 residues. Clones were read by immunoSEQ multiplex PCR, and TCRdb kept only the in-frame ones, dropping some. The sample records 74,000 or so clones, 96% being singletons. Specimen: T cells isolated from PBMCs. The clonotype comes from a human donor in good health. V gene TRBV9 combines with J gene TRBJ1-2; D might be TRBD1 (6 bases). The CDR3 protein is CASSEGGTAHYGYTF. The CDR3 DNA sequence: TGTGCCAGCAGCGAGGGGGGGACGGCCCACTATGGCTACACCTTC. The full variable domain, with the rest looked up from reference TRBV9 and TRBJ1-2, is DSGVTQTPKHLITATGQRVTLRCSPRSGDLSVYWYQQSLDQGLQFLIQYYNGEERAKGNILERFSAQQFPDLHSELNLSSLELGDSALYFCASSEGGTAHYGYTFGSGTRLTVV.